The rows below give T cell receptor beta chains drawn from one sample of a study of a mutant IDH1 vaccine in newly diagnosed glioma. Their antigen targets remain unknown. The method was immunoSEQ multiplex PCR; TCRdb's version includes in-frame clones alone and lacks a portion of them. The sample carries about 32,000 clones, 75% to 85% recorded once. The sample here was PBMCs, taken from a glioma patient whose treatment included an IDH1 peptide vaccine. Receptors were obtained from a man aged 25 to 45 with glioma. The CDR3 runs from the conserved cysteine through the conserved F or W. The order of the fields is clone size, D gene, V gene, J gene, CDR3 protein, CDR3 DNA. The D gene is left open where the match is weak. Some rows have no size entry. The others give once, few or many, or a class for an expanded clone.

-	-	TRBV19	TRBJ2-2	CASSSGINTGELFF	TGTGCCAGTAGTAGCGGGATTAACACCGGGGAGCTGTTTTTT
-	TRBD1	TRBV5-1	TRBJ1-4	CASSVRDRGEKLFF	TGCGCCAGCAGCGTCCGGGACAGGGGCGAAAAACTGTTTTTT
-	-	TRBV28	TRBJ1-4	CASRTPTTNEKLFF	TGTGCCAGCAGAACTCCAACTACTAATGAAAAACTGTTTTTT
-	-	TRBV19	TRBJ2-7	CASSITRGGGYEQYF	TGTGCCAGTAGTATTACCAGGGGCGGAGGCTACGAGCAGTACTTC
-	TRBD2	TRBV4-2	TRBJ2-7	CASSQGPSGRAPTYEQYF	TGTGCCAGCAGCCAAGGACCTAGCGGGAGGGCTCCCACCTACGAGCAGTACTTC
-	TRBD2	TRBV9	TRBJ2-1	CASSVEGLAGSNEQFF	TGTGCCAGCAGCGTAGAAGGGCTAGCGGGGTCAAATGAGCAGTTCTTC
-	-	TRBV29-1	TRBJ2-6	CSVSQDRSGANVLTF	TGCAGCGTTTCACAGGACCGCTCTGGGGCCAACGTCCTGACTTTC
-	-	TRBV2	TRBJ2-7	CASSEEDPYEQYF	TGTGCCAGCAGTGAAGAGGATCCCTACGAGCAGTACTTC
-	TRBD1	TRBV5-1	TRBJ2-7	CASSLGQGVEQYF	TGCGCCAGCAGCTTGGGACAGGGGGTCGAGCAGTACTTC
-	-	TRBV5-1	TRBJ2-1	CASSSVGGRNEQFF	TGCGCCAGCAGCTCTGTGGGGGGGCGAAATGAGCAGTTCTTC
-	TRBD2	TRBV4-1	TRBJ2-1	CASSWTSGVFSSYNEQFF	TGCGCCAGCAGCTGGACTAGCGGGGTATTTTCCTCCTACAATGAGCAGTTCTTC
-	-	TRBV5-1	TRBJ1-2	CASSSTTLNYGYTF	TGCGCCAGCAGCTCCACGACACTTAACTATGGCTACACCTTC
-	TRBD2	TRBV2	TRBJ2-7	CASRLSGGSSYEQYF	TGTGCCAGCAGACTAAGCGGGGGGAGCTCCTACGAGCAGTACTTC
-	-	TRBV2	TRBJ1-6	CASSEVGSGNSPLHF	TGTGCCAGCAGTGAGGTAGGGAGTGGGAATTCACCCCTCCACTTT
-	TRBD1	TRBV5-6	TRBJ2-1	CASSSLDREGSEQFF	TGTGCCAGCAGCTCCCTTGACAGGGAAGGAAGTGAGCAGTTCTTC
-	-	TRBV5-1	TRBJ1-1	CASSPDPGRNPEAFF	TGCGCCAGCAGCCCCGATCCCGGCCGAAATCCTGAAGCTTTCTTT
-	-	TRBV7-9	TRBJ1-1	CASSSLDSVNTEAFF	TGTGCCAGCAGCTCCCTTGACTCTGTGAACACTGAAGCTTTCTTT
few	-	TRBV19	TRBJ1-5	CASSMLGGRNNQPQHF	TGTGCCAGTAGTATGCTCGGGGGGCGGAACAATCAGCCCCAGCATTTT
once	-	TRBV7-2	TRBJ1-1	CASSWATGEAFF	TGTGCCAGCAGCTGGGCAACGGGTGAAGCTTTCTTT
-	TRBD2	TRBV30	TRBJ2-7	CAWSPGLADYEQYF	TGTGCCTGGAGCCCGGGACTAGCGGACTACGAGCAGTACTTC
few	-	TRBV6-1	TRBJ2-5	CASSRDPTSGTQYF	TGTGCCAGCAGCCGGGACCCCACCTCGGGGACCCAGTACTTC
-	TRBD1	TRBV7-2	TRBJ2-7	CASSSGTANYEQYF	TGTGCCAGCAGCTCCGGGACAGCGAACTACGAGCAGTACTTC
-	TRBD2	TRBV29-1	TRBJ2-1	CSAVKAGGGTEQFF	TGCAGCGCCGTTAAAGCGGGAGGGGGGACTGAGCAGTTCTTC
few	-	TRBV7-9	TRBJ2-1	CASILMENEQFF	TGTGCCAGCATCCTAATGGAGAATGAGCAGTTCTTC
-	TRBD1	TRBV10-2	TRBJ1-6	CASRLWDSPTRPNSPLHF	TGCGCCAGCAGGTTATGGGACAGTCCGACCCGGCCTAATTCACCCCTCCACTTT
once	-	TRBV18	TRBJ2-3	CASSRFGELADTQYF	TGTGCCAGCTCACGCTTCGGAGAATTGGCAGATACGCAGTATTTT
-	TRBD2	TRBV2	TRBJ2-1	CASRPIAGGDNEQFF	TGTGCCAGCAGGCCCATAGCGGGAGGGGACAATGAGCAGTTCTTC
few	TRBD1	TRBV19	TRBJ1-5	CASRSWTGTNQPQHF	TGTGCCAGTAGAAGTTGGACAGGGACCAATCAGCCCCAGCATTTT
-	-	TRBV28	TRBJ1-5	CASSSRQPQHF	TGTGCCAGCAGCTCCCGGCAGCCCCAGCATTTT
-	-	TRBV7-9	TRBJ1-1	CASSLGNSNTEAFF	TGTGCCAGCAGCTTGGGGAATTCGAACACTGAAGCTTTCTTT
-	TRBD2	TRBV5-1	TRBJ2-7	CASSWGLALFEQYF	TGCGCCAGCAGCTGGGGACTAGCGTTGTTCGAGCAGTACTTC
few	TRBD2	TRBV7-9	TRBJ2-2	CASSSRRGGSTGELFF	TGTGCCAGCAGCTCGCGGCGGGGAGGGAGCACCGGGGAGCTGTTTTTT
once	TRBD2	TRBV30	TRBJ2-7	CAWSDGGGNSEQYF	TGTGCCTGGAGTGATGGGGGGGGTAACTCCGAGCAGTACTTC
once	-	TRBV11-2	TRBJ2-5	CASSLGDLGLETQYF	TGTGCCAGCAGCCTAGGGGACCTTGGGCTGGAGACCCAGTACTTC
-	TRBD1	TRBV29-1	TRBJ2-1	CSVEQGANEQFF	TGCAGCGTTGAACAGGGGGCGAATGAGCAGTTCTTC
-	-	TRBV30	TRBJ1-1	CAWTRRRGGQVTEAFF	TGTGCCTGGACCAGGCGAAGAGGGGGGCAAGTCACTGAAGCTTTCTTT
once	TRBD1	TRBV7-8	TRBJ1-2	CASSVTRDRNYGYTF	TGTGCCAGCAGCGTAACCCGGGACAGAAACTATGGCTACACCTTC
few	TRBD1	TRBV5-1	TRBJ1-1	CASSIGQGVTEAFF	TGCGCCAGCAGCATAGGACAGGGGGTCACTGAAGCTTTCTTT
-	TRBD2	TRBV2	TRBJ2-5	CASSALAGGRQETQYF	TGTGCCAGCAGTGCTCTAGCGGGGGGAAGGCAAGAGACCCAGTACTTC
-	TRBD2	TRBV9	TRBJ2-2	CASSPWTSGRRDTGELFF	TGTGCCAGCAGCCCCTGGACTAGCGGGAGACGAGATACCGGGGAGCTGTTTTTT
-	-	TRBV30	TRBJ1-2	CAWRLAENYGYTF	TGTGCCTGGAGGCTTGCAGAAAACTATGGCTACACCTTC
-	TRBD1	TRBV6-1	TRBJ2-5	CASSGGTGRQETQYF	TGTGCCAGCAGTGGGGGGACAGGGAGGCAAGAGACCCAGTACTTC
-	-	TRBV5-1	TRBJ2-3	CASSLAGYDTQYF	TGCGCCAGCAGCTTGGCCGGGTACGATACGCAGTATTTT
-	-	TRBV25-1	TRBJ1-3	CASSEPQGYTIYF	TGTGCCAGCAGTGAACCCCAGGGATACACCATATATTTT
few	TRBD2	TRBV5-1	TRBJ2-1	CASSLVGGGSEQFF	TGCGCCAGCAGCTTGGTCGGGGGGGGTAGCGAGCAGTTCTTC
few	-	TRBV19	TRBJ1-5	CASSNGIAQVGYQPQHF	TGTGCCAGTAGTAATGGTATAGCGCAGGTGGGGTATCAGCCCCAGCATTTT
-	TRBD1	TRBV19	TRBJ1-1	CASTLTGGRYTEAFF	TGTGCCAGTACCCTAACAGGGGGTCGGTACACTGAAGCTTTCTTT
-	-	TRBV4-3	TRBJ1-1	CASSQVRPAEAFF	TGCGCCAGCAGCCAAGTAAGGCCAGCAGAAGCTTTCTTT